This entry lists 15 T cell receptor beta chains sequenced from one sample in a study of T cells in Graves' hyperthyroidism and ophthalmopathy. Amplified TCR beta CDR3 regions came from RNA transcripts. The primer set for the first-round RT-PCR of the TCR CDR3 was HTBI. TCRdb itself ran the multiplex PCR reads through MiXCR, one entry per CDR3 protein. The sample consists of some 600,000 distinct CDR3 sequences, approximately 15% of them appearing once. The sequenced material came from blood. These receptors were obtained from a woman in her twenties or thirties with Graves' hyperthyroidism that later progressed to Graves' ophthalmopathy.

The chain is built from TRBV10-2 and TRBJ2-7; D is uncertain. Germline lookup yields CDR1 WSHSY and CDR2 SAAADI. The length of the CDR3 is 16 residues. Trimming cost V 0 bases and J 0 bases, with 12 bases left between them. For the CDR3, the DNA is TGCGCCAGCAGTGAGTCGCGACATGGCCGCTCCTACGAGCAGTACTTC. It is translated as CASSESRHGRSYEQYF.

This clonotype came up many times. The chain employs TRBV7-2 and TRBJ2-1; 7 bases match TRBD2. J was trimmed by 3 bases and V by 1 base; bases with no gene match: 12. In germline, CDR1 is SGHTA, CDR2 FQGNSA. The CDR3 length is 18 residues. The CDR3 here is CASSLGVYAGVNYNEQFF. CDR3 nucleotide sequence: TGTGCCAGCAGCTTAGGAGTCTATGCGGGAGTGAACTACAATGAGCAGTTCTTC.

This chain links TRBV6-5 with TRBJ2-2; perhaps D is TRBD1 or TRBD2 (5 bases each). V shed 3 bases and J shed 3 bases, with 20 bases lying between them. This CDR3 contains 18 residues. Germline V lookup: CDR1 MNHEY, CDR2 SVGAGI. This CDR3 is CASSYAALRGDYTGELFF. The CDR3 DNA follows: TGTGCCAGCAGTTATGCTGCCCTACGAGGGGATTACACCGGGGAGCTGTTTTTT.

This clonotype was seen at least ten times. The chain's CDR3 is CASRRQGAYGYTF. As DNA, the CDR3 is TGTGCCAGTAGGCGACAGGGGGCCTATGGCTACACCTTC. The V call is TRBV19, the J call TRBJ1-2; TRBD1 agrees at 10 bases. Trimming at V came to 6 bases and at J to 4 bases, leaving 2 bases not matched to a gene. Germline CDR1 reads LNHDA; CDR2 reads SQIVND (reference sequence). The CDR3 contains 13 residues. Together with reference TRBV19 and TRBJ1-2, the CDR3 gives the full variable domain: DGGITQSPKYLFRKEGQNVTLSCEQNLNHDAMYWYRQDPGQGLRLIYYSQIVNDFQKGDIAEGYSVSREKKESFPLTVTSAQKNPTAFYLCASRRQGAYGYTFGSGTRLTVV.

Many counts were recorded for this clonotype. This chain joins TRBV29-1 and TRBJ1-5; 7 bases map to TRBD1. CDR1 and CDR2 (germline): SQVTM, ANQGSEA. CDR3 size: 13 residues. V gave up 4 bases and J gave up 2 bases; unmatched junction bases: 2. CDR3 DNA sequence: TGCAGCGTTGGACAGGGAGGCAATCAGCCCCAGCATTTT. Translated, it gives CSVGQGGNQPQHF.

The rearrangement uses TRBV6-1 and TRBJ1-1; D gene unclear. The V end was cut by 3 bases, the J end by 4 bases, with 9 bases between. There are 13 residues in the CDR3. Germline CDR1 is MNHNS and CDR2 is SASEGT. DNA of the CDR3: TGTGCCAGCAGTGATACACGGAGCACTGAAGCTTTCTTT. This sequence encodes CASSDTRSTEAFF.

This chain uses TRBV15 with TRBJ1-1; D not certain. Germline loops: CDR1 LNHNV, CDR2 YYDKDF (reference sequence). The CDR3 spans 15 residues. V was trimmed by 1 base and J by 0 bases, leaving 9 bases between them. CDR3: CATSRALGVNTEAFF. The DNA for the CDR3 is TGTGCCACCAGCAGAGCTTTGGGTGTGAACACTGAAGCTTTCTTT.

The chain employs TRBV4-2 and TRBJ2-1; TRBD2 matches at 8 bases. Germline V gene lookup returns CDR1 LGHNA and CDR2 YNFKEQ. This CDR3 is 17 amino acids long. Losses at the gene ends were 0 bases for V and 4 bases for J; bases not matched to a gene: 8. CDR3 region: CASSQDRTGGPYNEQFF. The CDR3 DNA is TGTGCCAGCAGCCAAGATAGGACGGGAGGGCCTTACAATGAGCAGTTCTTC.

This clonotype showed up just a few times. The chain links TRBV6-1 to TRBJ1-5, with 7 bases lining up with TRBD1. The junction had 11 bases not matched to a gene; V was cut back by 7 bases and J by 5 bases. Germline loops: CDR1 MNHNS, CDR2 SASEGT. The CDR3 extends over 15 amino acids. In nucleotides, the CDR3 is TGTGCCAGCAACTCGGGACAGCCAAGCGATCAGCCCCAGCATTTT. It translates to CASNSGQPSDQPQHF.

V gene TRBV20-1 combines with J gene TRBJ2-5, with no clear D. The V and J ends lost 1 base and 5 bases respectively, with 8 bases between them. The CDR3 runs to 12 residues. The germline V gene has CDR1 DFQATT and CDR2 SNEGSKA (reference sequence). This chain's CDR3 is CSARGVRETQYF. CDR3 sequence (DNA): TGCAGTGCTAGAGGGGTGCGGGAGACCCAGTACTTC.

This clonotype was observed a few times. The chain carries TRBV20-1 and TRBJ2-7; D remains unclear. Trimming pared 1 base from V and 2 bases from J, leaving 6 bases between. The germline gives CDR1 DFQATT, CDR2 SNEGSKA (reference sequence). The CDR3 contains 12 residues. The CDR3 DNA reads as TGCAGTGCTAGAGGGCTAGCCTACGAGCAGTACTTC. Its protein product is CSARGLAYEQYF.

This clonotype occurred many times. This sequence joins TRBV30 and TRBJ1-1; TRBD1 might be the D (5 bases). This CDR3 has 15 amino acids. Per germline, CDR1 GTSNPN and CDR2 SVGIG (reference sequence). The V gene lost 1 base and the J gene lost 0 bases, with 12 bases spanning the gap. CDR3 sequence reads: CAWSAYQGLNTEAFF. CDR3 bases: TGTGCCTGGAGTGCGTACCAGGGCCTGAACACTGAAGCTTTCTTT.

This clonotype was seen ten or more times. A much larger clone sits a single nucleotide away, making a read error possible. The V call is TRBV6-4, the J call TRBJ1-5; D is unclear. V lost 4 bases, J lost 5 bases, and 6 bases lay in between. The CDR3 length is 12 residues. Germline V gene sequence: CDR1 MRHNA, CDR2 SNTAGT. The CDR3 DNA sequence: TGTGCCAGCAGTGGTTCGGATCAGCCCCAGCATTTT. Residues: CASSGSDQPQHF.

This clonotype was observed at least ten times. The chain couples TRBV11-3 to TRBJ2-5; D unresolved. Germline lookup yields CDR1 SGHNT and CDR2 YENEEA. Trimming shortened V by 6 bases and J by 2 bases, and 10 bases separated the two germline ends. This CDR3 contains 13 residues. CDR3 loop: CASRPAAQETQYF. The DNA for the CDR3 is TGTGCCAGCAGACCGGCGGCACAAGAGACCCAGTACTTC. Using reference TRBV11-3 and TRBJ2-5 for the parts outside the CDR3, the full variable domain is EAGVVQSPRYKIIEKKQPVAFWCNPISGHNTLYWYLQNLGQGPELLIRYENEEAVDDSQLPKDRFSAERLKGVDSTLKIQPAELGDSAVYLCASRPAAQETQYFGPGTRLLVL.

This clonotype was detected a few times. J is TRBJ1-5 and V is TRBV7-9; D is unresolved. Per germline, CDR1 SEHNR and CDR2 FQNEAQ (reference sequence). This CDR3 region has 14 residues. V dropped 1 base and J dropped 3 bases, with 7 bases sitting between them. The CDR3 spells CASSLGWDNQPQHF. CDR3 DNA: TGTGCCAGCAGCTTAGGGTGGGACAATCAGCCCCAGCATTTT.